The rows below give T cell receptor beta chains drawn from one sample of a study of shared clonotypes between healthy human individuals. Generated by immunoSEQ multiplex PCR, the TCRdb table keeps only in-frame clones and is missing some. This sample has over a million clones, with roughly 96% found just once. The sequenced sample was naive CD4+ T cells sorted from blood. These receptor sequences come from a young man in good health. Each CDR3 is given without its conserved first and last residue.

CDR3	V	J
ASSTGRIGTDTQY	TRBV5-1	TRBJ2-3
ATSRGRPRDSPLH	TRBV15	TRBJ1-6
ASSESGTVYGYT	TRBV25-1	TRBJ1-2
ASSFEGFQETQY	TRBV12-1	TRBJ2-5
ASSQVMDTTYEQY	TRBV4-3	TRBJ2-7
ASSLGIAGGWYEQF	TRBV28	TRBJ2-1
ASSLRTSGSIHEQY	TRBV7-6	TRBJ2-7
ATSRDGGIYNEQF	TRBV15	TRBJ2-1
ASSPLLSTDTQY	TRBV18	TRBJ2-3
ASSYSELSSYEQY	TRBV6-5	TRBJ2-7
ASRSFSNQPQH	TRBV28	TRBJ1-5
ASSLSGGGELF	TRBV7-9	TRBJ2-2
ASSRGRYNEQF	TRBV14	TRBJ2-1
ASRFSLSTQSRANVLT	TRBV12-2	TRBJ2-6
ASSLSGPNIQY	TRBV7-9	TRBJ2-4
ASTPDRAENEQF	TRBV19	TRBJ2-1
ASSKRSLKETQY	TRBV7-2	TRBJ2-5
AWSVAGVNTEAF	TRBV30	TRBJ1-1
ASSEGPVNEQF	TRBV2	TRBJ2-1
ASSQQGADTQY	TRBV27	TRBJ2-3
ASTLSISNTEAF	TRBV7-2	TRBJ1-1
ASSVVGGSTEAF	TRBV9	TRBJ1-1